This is a list of T cell receptor beta chains from one sample in a study of cytomegalovirus exposure and HLA in healthy donors. Some clones are missing from TCRdb's copy, which holds only in-frame ones; the method was immunoSEQ multiplex PCR. This table has some 130,000 clones, around 74% appearing once. The sequencing input was PBMCs. The receptors stem from a male donor in good health and CMV-seronegative. CDR3s include the opening cysteine and the closing phenylalanine or tryptophan. The order of the fields is V gene, clone size, D gene, J gene, CDR3 protein, CDR3 DNA. A D gene is named only where the DNA matches it firmly. Clone sizes are given selectively: once, few, many, or a class where the clone is expanded.

V gene: TRBV7-9
clone size: few
D gene: .
J gene: TRBJ2-2
CDR3 protein: CSSSSLLTSLDTGELFF
CDR3 DNA: TGTTCCAGCAGCTCCTTATTGACTAGTCTGGACACCGGGGAGCTGTTTTTT

V gene: TRBV19
clone size: once
D gene: TRBD1
J gene: TRBJ2-5
CDR3 protein: CASSRPGQTRQETQYF
CDR3 DNA: TGTGCCAGTAGTAGACCGGGACAGACGAGGCAAGAGACCCAGTACTTC

V gene: TRBV6-1
clone size: .
D gene: TRBD1
J gene: TRBJ1-1
CDR3 protein: CASSEHRGRGTEAFF
CDR3 DNA: TGTGCCAGCAGTGAGCACAGGGGGCGCGGGACTGAAGCTTTCTTT

V gene: TRBV5-1
clone size: few
D gene: .
J gene: TRBJ2-3
CDR3 protein: CASKGVSSTDTQYF
CDR3 DNA: TGCGCCAGCAAAGGGGTCTCTAGCACAGATACGCAGTATTTT

V gene: TRBV30
clone size: .
D gene: .
J gene: TRBJ1-3
CDR3 protein: CAWGRTPGGNTIYF
CDR3 DNA: TGTGCCTGGGGCAGGACTCCGGGAGGAAACACCATATATTTT

V gene: TRBV15
clone size: .
D gene: TRBD2
J gene: TRBJ2-4
CDR3 protein: CATSRAAGVYIQYF
CDR3 DNA: TGTGCCACCAGCAGGGCAGCGGGAGTCTACATTCAGTACTTC

V gene: TRBV7-9
clone size: .
D gene: .
J gene: TRBJ2-2
CDR3 protein: CASPRAGELFF
CDR3 DNA: TGTGCCAGCCCTCGGGCCGGGGAGCTGTTTTTT

V gene: TRBV7-3
clone size: .
D gene: TRBD1
J gene: TRBJ2-2
CDR3 protein: CASSRWDRGLTTTSNTGELFF
CDR3 DNA: TGTGCCAGCAGCCGCTGGGACAGGGGTCTTACGACAACCTCGAACACCGGGGAGCTGTTTTTT

V gene: TRBV28
clone size: .
D gene: TRBD2
J gene: TRBJ2-1
CDR3 protein: CASSPLAGAGNEQFF
CDR3 DNA: TGTGCCAGCAGTCCTCTTGCGGGAGCGGGGAATGAGCAGTTCTTC

V gene: TRBV6-1
clone size: .
D gene: .
J gene: TRBJ1-1
CDR3 protein: CASRSSGLQKDEAFF
CDR3 DNA: TGTGCCAGCAGGTCATCGGGACTACAGAAGGATGAAGCTTTCTTT

V gene: TRBV19
clone size: .
D gene: TRBD1
J gene: TRBJ1-2
CDR3 protein: CASSPAPGGGGYGYTF
CDR3 DNA: TGTGCCAGTAGCCCGGCCCCAGGGGGCGGGGGCTATGGCTACACCTTC

V gene: TRBV7-9
clone size: .
D gene: TRBD1
J gene: TRBJ2-7
CDR3 protein: CSSSSPGTGLSYEQYF
CDR3 DNA: TGTTCCAGCAGCTCCCCCGGGACAGGGCTTTCCTACGAGCAGTACTTC

V gene: TRBV4-3
clone size: .
D gene: .
J gene: TRBJ2-7
CDR3 protein: CASSQVLSGEDEQYF
CDR3 DNA: TGCGCCAGCAGCCAAGTCCTCAGCGGAGAGGACGAGCAGTACTTC

V gene: TRBV6-4
clone size: .
D gene: TRBD2
J gene: TRBJ2-1
CDR3 protein: CASSDSLAGANEQFF
CDR3 DNA: TGTGCCAGCAGTGACTCACTAGCGGGAGCCAATGAGCAGTTCTTC

V gene: TRBV18
clone size: .
D gene: TRBD2
J gene: TRBJ2-7
CDR3 protein: CASSTAGWGLDEQYF
CDR3 DNA: TGTGCCAGCTCAACAGCGGGGTGGGGCCTCGACGAGCAGTACTTC

V gene: TRBV6-5
clone size: .
D gene: .
J gene: TRBJ2-2
CDR3 protein: CASTYSGSAGELFF
CDR3 DNA: TGTGCCAGCACCTACTCTGGTTCGGCCGGGGAGCTGTTTTTT

V gene: TRBV5-1
clone size: .
D gene: .
J gene: TRBJ1-1
CDR3 protein: CASSLAGKGTEAFF
CDR3 DNA: TGCGCCAGCAGTTTGGCCGGGAAAGGCACTGAAGCTTTCTTT

V gene: TRBV4-1
clone size: .
D gene: TRBD1
J gene: TRBJ2-7
CDR3 protein: CASSPGTGTYEQYF
CDR3 DNA: TGCGCCAGCAGCCCCGGGACAGGGACCTACGAGCAGTACTTC

V gene: TRBV19
clone size: few
D gene: TRBD1
J gene: TRBJ1-2
CDR3 protein: CASSTGTEGRHTF
CDR3 DNA: TGTGCCAGTAGTACCGGGACAGAGGGGCGGCACACCTTC

V gene: TRBV9
clone size: .
D gene: TRBD2
J gene: TRBJ2-1
CDR3 protein: CASSDGGMISYNEQFF
CDR3 DNA: TGTGCCAGCAGCGACGGGGGGATGATCTCCTACAATGAGCAGTTCTTC

V gene: TRBV19
clone size: few
D gene: TRBD2
J gene: TRBJ2-1
CDR3 protein: CASSSQTSGSGNEQFF
CDR3 DNA: TGTGCCAGTAGTTCCCAGACTAGCGGGAGTGGAAATGAGCAGTTCTTC

V gene: TRBV5-1
clone size: .
D gene: TRBD1
J gene: TRBJ1-1
CDR3 protein: CASSQGQGRPEAFF
CDR3 DNA: TGCGCCAGCAGCCAGGGACAGGGCCGCCCAGAAGCTTTCTTT

V gene: TRBV2
clone size: .
D gene: TRBD1
J gene: TRBJ2-1
CDR3 protein: CASSRQGYEQFF
CDR3 DNA: TGTGCCAGCAGTCGACAGGGCTATGAGCAGTTCTTC

V gene: TRBV25-1
clone size: few
D gene: TRBD2
J gene: TRBJ2-7
CDR3 protein: CASSERGGRFPDEQYF
CDR3 DNA: TGTGCCAGCAGTGAAAGGGGCGGGAGGTTTCCCGACGAGCAGTACTTC

V gene: TRBV7-2
clone size: .
D gene: .
J gene: TRBJ2-4
CDR3 protein: CASSLDLAIQYF
CDR3 DNA: TGTGCCAGCAGCTTAGACCTAGCCATTCAGTACTTC

V gene: TRBV5-5
clone size: .
D gene: .
J gene: TRBJ2-5
CDR3 protein: CASSLEPGIYQEAQYF
CDR3 DNA: TGTGCCAGCAGCTTGGAGCCAGGGATCTACCAAGAGGCCCAGTACTTC

V gene: TRBV6-5
clone size: .
D gene: .
J gene: TRBJ1-5
CDR3 protein: CASSYRTDSNQPQHF
CDR3 DNA: TGTGCCAGCAGTTACCGGACAGATAGCAATCAGCCCCAGCATTTT

V gene: TRBV10-3
clone size: .
D gene: TRBD1
J gene: TRBJ1-2
CDR3 protein: CAIRGVGDRINYGYTF
CDR3 DNA: TGTGCCATCAGGGGTGTGGGGGACAGGATTAACTATGGCTACACCTTC

V gene: TRBV9
clone size: .
D gene: TRBD2
J gene: TRBJ2-7
CDR3 protein: CASSVDSGGADEQYF
CDR3 DNA: TGTGCCAGCAGCGTAGACTCCGGGGGGGCGGACGAGCAGTACTTC